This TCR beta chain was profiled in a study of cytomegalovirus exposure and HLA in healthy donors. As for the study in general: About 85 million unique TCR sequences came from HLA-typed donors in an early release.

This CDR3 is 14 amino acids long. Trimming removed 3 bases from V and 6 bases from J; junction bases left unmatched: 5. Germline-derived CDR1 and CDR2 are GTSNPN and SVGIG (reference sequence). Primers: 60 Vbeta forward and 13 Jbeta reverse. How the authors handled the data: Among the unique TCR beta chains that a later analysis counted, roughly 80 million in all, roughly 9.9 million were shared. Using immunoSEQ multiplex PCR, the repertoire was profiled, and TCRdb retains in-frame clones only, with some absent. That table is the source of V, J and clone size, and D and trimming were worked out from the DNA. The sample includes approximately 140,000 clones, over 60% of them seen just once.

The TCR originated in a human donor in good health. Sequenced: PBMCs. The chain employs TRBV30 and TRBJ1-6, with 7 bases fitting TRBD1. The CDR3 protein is CAWRATGRNSPLHF. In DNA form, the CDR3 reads TGTGCCTGGAGAGCGACAGGGCGTAATTCACCCCTCCACTTT.